This TCR beta chain was identified during a study of T cell changes during pregnancy in multiple sclerosis. The table came from immunoSEQ multiplex PCR; TCRdb's copy has only in-frame clones and leaves some out. The sample holds nearly 110,000 clones, around 90% seen once. After removal of 1 base from V and 0 bases from J, the junction contained 1 base not matched to a gene. This CDR3 spans 17 amino acids. Germline V lookup: CDR1 SGHTA, CDR2 FQGTGA. Sequencing was performed on peripheral blood, taken before pregnancy. The V and J genes are TRBV7-3 and TRBJ2-2, with 11 bases lining up with TRBD2. The clonotype was recovered from a female donor with multiple sclerosis, enrolled in a pregnancy study. The CDR3 here is CASSLRLAGPNTGELFF. In DNA form, the CDR3 reads TGTGCCAGCAGCTTAAGACTAGCGGGGCCGAACACCGGGGAGCTGTTTTTT.